Listed below are T cell receptor beta chains from one sample, sequenced in a study of cytomegalovirus exposure and HLA in healthy donors. Clones were read by immunoSEQ multiplex PCR, and TCRdb kept only the in-frame ones, dropping some. The sample holds 150,000 to 200,000 clones, 77% seen once. Input material: PBMCs. The receptors were sampled from a young woman in good health and CMV-seronegative. Each CDR3 is given with its conserved first and last residue. The D gene is left open where the match is weak. A clone size is listed for some rows: how often the clone was seen (once, few, many), or a class if it is expanded.

J | D | V | size | DNA | CDR3
TRBJ2-6 | - | TRBV19 | - | TGTGCCACTATCAGGGGTTCGGCTGGGGCCAACGTCCTGACTTTC | CATIRGSAGANVLTF
TRBJ1-5 | - | TRBV4-1 | once | TGCGCCAGCAGCCAAGAGGCTTTTAATCAGCCCCAGCATTTT | CASSQEAFNQPQHF
TRBJ1-5 | TRBD1 | TRBV30 | - | TGTGCCTGGAGTCGCAAGACAGGGGGGAGCAATCAGCCCCAGCATTTT | CAWSRKTGGSNQPQHF
TRBJ1-1 | - | TRBV18 | - | TGTGCCAGCTCACCTTCCTCCACTGAAGCTTTCTTT | CASSPSSTEAFF
TRBJ2-7 | TRBD2 | TRBV5-1 | few | TGCGCCAGCAGCTTGGGACTAGCGGGGAAGGGCGAGCAGTACTTC | CASSLGLAGKGEQYF
TRBJ2-4 | - | TRBV19 | - | TGTGCCAGTAGTATAGGAGGGGGACAACTCGCCAAAAACATTCAGTACTTC | CASSIGGGQLAKNIQYF
TRBJ1-3 | - | TRBV28 | - | TGTGCCAGCAGATCCAACAGGGCCTCTGGAAACACCATATATTTT | CASRSNRASGNTIYF
TRBJ1-1 | TRBD1 | TRBV18 | - | TGTGCCAGCTCACCAGTCGAAGGACAGGGGTCCACTGAAGCTTTCTTT | CASSPVEGQGSTEAFF
TRBJ2-3 | TRBD2 | TRBV28 | - | TGTGCCAGCAGTTTGAAGTGGACTAGCGGGAGGGCTAGCACAGATACGCAGTATTTT | CASSLKWTSGRASTDTQYF
TRBJ2-7 | - | TRBV5-5 | - | TGTGCCAGCAGCTTGAGGAGGGAAGGCAACGAGCAGTACTTC | CASSLRREGNEQYF
TRBJ1-2 | TRBD1 | TRBV4-1 | - | TGCGCCAGCAGCCAAGGTAAAGGGGGCAGTACTAACTATGGCTACACCTTC | CASSQGKGGSTNYGYTF
TRBJ1-2 | TRBD1 | TRBV10-2 | - | TGCGCCAGCACCGTTACCGCCGGGACAGCCTATGGCTACACCTTC | CASTVTAGTAYGYTF
TRBJ2-3 | TRBD2 | TRBV5-1 | - | TGCGCCAGCAGCCCCGGACTAGCGGGGGGGGGCACAGATACGCAGTATTTT | CASSPGLAGGGTDTQYF
TRBJ1-4 | TRBD1 | TRBV7-2 | - | TGTGCCAGCAGCGCGCGACAGGGACTTAATGAAAAACTGTTTTTT | CASSARQGLNEKLFF
TRBJ2-5 | - | TRBV19 | once | TGTGCCAGTAGTACCTACGTCCAAGAGACCCAGTACTTC | CASSTYVQETQYF
TRBJ2-2 | TRBD1 | TRBV28 | - | TGTGCCAGCAGTTTGACAGGGGGCGGATTCGGGGAGCTGTTTTTT | CASSLTGGGFGELFF
TRBJ1-5 | - | TRBV4-3 | - | TGCGCCAGCAGCCAAGAAACGCAACAGCCCCAGAATTTT | CASSQETQQPQNF
TRBJ1-6 | TRBD1 | TRBV2 | few | TGTGCCAGCCGCGCCGACAGGGGAAATTCACCCCTCCACTTT | CASRADRGNSPLHF
TRBJ1-2 | - | TRBV29-1 | - | TGCAGCGTTGAAGATTTGGCAGGGTCTGGTGGCTACACCTTC | CSVEDLAGSGGYTF
TRBJ2-7 | - | TRBV19 | - | TGTGCCAGTAGTATCACAGGTAGAGACGAGCAGTACTTC | CASSITGRDEQYF
TRBJ1-1 | - | TRBV9 | - | TGTGCCAGCAGCCTGGGCCGTAACACTGAAGCTTTCTTT | CASSLGRNTEAFF
TRBJ1-2 | TRBD1 | TRBV13 | few | TGTGCCAGCAGCCGTGGGGACAGGGATAGGTATGGCTACACCTTC | CASSRGDRDRYGYTF
TRBJ1-1 | - | TRBV7-2 | - | TGTGCCACCCGTGAAGCTTTCTTT | CATREAFF
TRBJ1-2 | - | TRBV15 | - | TGTGCCACCAGCAGAGATCCCCGGAGGGGCACTGGCTACACCTTC | CATSRDPRRGTGYTF
TRBJ2-1 | TRBD2 | TRBV6-1 | - | TGTGCCAGCAGTGAAGAAGTTGGGCTAGCGGACATCTACAATGAGCAGTTCTTC | CASSEEVGLADIYNEQFF
TRBJ2-5 | TRBD2 | TRBV4-2 | - | TGTGCCAGCAGTCAAGGGAGGGCTAGGACCCAAGAGACCCAGTACTTC | CASSQGRARTQETQYF
TRBJ1-1 | TRBD1 | TRBV5-6 | - | TGTGCCAGCAGCCCAGGAACAGGGGATATGAATGAAGCTTTCTTT | CASSPGTGDMNEAFF